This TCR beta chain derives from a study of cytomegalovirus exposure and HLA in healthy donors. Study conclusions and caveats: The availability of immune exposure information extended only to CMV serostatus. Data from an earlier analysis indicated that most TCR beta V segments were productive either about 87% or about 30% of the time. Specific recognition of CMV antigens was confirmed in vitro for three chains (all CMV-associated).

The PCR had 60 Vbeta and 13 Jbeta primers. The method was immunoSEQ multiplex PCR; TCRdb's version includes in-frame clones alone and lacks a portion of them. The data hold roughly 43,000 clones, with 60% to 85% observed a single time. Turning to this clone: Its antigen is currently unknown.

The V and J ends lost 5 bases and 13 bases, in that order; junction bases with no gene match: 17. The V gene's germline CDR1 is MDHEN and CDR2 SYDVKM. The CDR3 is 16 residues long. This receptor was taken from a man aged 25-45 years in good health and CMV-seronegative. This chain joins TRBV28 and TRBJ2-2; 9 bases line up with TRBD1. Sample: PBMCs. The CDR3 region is CASSPHTRGTGLWLFF. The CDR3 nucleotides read TGTGCCAGCAGTCCGCACACCAGGGGGACAGGGTTATGGCTGTTTTTT.